This TCR beta chain was recovered during a study of blood T cell repertoires in COVID-19. Study context: The United States, Italy and Spain were the sources of the acute and convalescent COVID-19 samples.

As originally analysed: Reference gene primer amplification yielded estimated nucleated cell counts. Assay used: immunoSEQ multiplex PCR; TCRdb lists only in-frame clones, some missing. V and J calls and clone size are those listed in that table; D and trimming were worked out from the DNA. The sample yields nearly 350,000 clones, around 83% seen once. V gave up 10 bases and J gave up 4 bases; unmatched junction bases: 6. Germline V gives CDR1 MNHEY, CDR2 SVGAGI. The CDR3 is 12 amino acids. The receptor's source is a man aged 25-45 years with active or convalescent COVID-19. Sequenced material: peripheral blood. The gene calls are TRBV6-5 and TRBJ2-5, with 7 positions matching TRBD1. CDR3 nucleotide sequence: TGTGCCATCGACAGGGAGCGAGAGACCCAGTACTTC. This codes for CAIDRERETQYF.